This TCR beta chain appears in the sequencing data of a study of shared clonotypes between healthy human individuals. The authors distributed each subset's genomic DNA evenly over several immunoSEQ plates. Sequencing used immunoSEQ multiplex PCR; TCRdb keeps in-frame clones, though not all of them. The sample contains about 500,000 clones, 75% to 80% of which appear only once. The CDR3 is 15 amino acids. V was shortened by 3 bases and J by 6 bases, with 15 bases between the two germline ends. Germline loops: CDR1 KGHSH, CDR2 LQKENI. This sequence was found in a woman aged 40 to 50 in good health. Some clones in this sample may be carry-over from other donors' samples. V usage is TRBV18 and J usage is TRBJ2-1; D not certain. What was sequenced was PBMCs. The CDR3 region is CASSPSTQSSNEQFF. In nucleotides, the CDR3 is TGTGCCAGCTCACCCTCGACACAGAGCAGCAATGAGCAGTTCTTC. Full variable domain (outside the CDR3, taken from reference TRBV18 and TRBJ2-1): NAGVMQNPRHLVRRRGQEARLRCSPMKGHSHVYWYRQLPEEGLKFMVYLQKENIIDESGMPKERFSAEFPKEGPSILRIQQVVRGDSAAYFCASSPSTQSSNEQFFGPGTRLTVL.